Listed here are 20 T cell receptor beta chains from one sample, sequenced in a study of cytomegalovirus exposure and HLA in healthy donors. PCR was performed using 60 Vbeta and 13 Jbeta primers. Data came from immunoSEQ multiplex PCR; TCRdb stores just in-frame clones and leaves some out. The sample consists of 150,000 to 200,000 clones, roughly 68% of them appearing once. Material for sequencing was PBMCs. The receptors shown here come from a woman in her thirties in good health and CMV-seronegative.

This chain connects TRBV7-8 to TRBJ2-5; TRBD1 aligns across 7 bases. The V gene end was trimmed by 0 bases and the J gene end by 4 bases; junction bases not matched to a gene: 5. The CDR3 spans 15 residues. The germline CDR1 and CDR2 sequences are SGHVS and FQNEAQ. CDR3 bases: TGTGCCAGCAGCTTAGCGGCCCGACAGGGAGAGACCCAGTACTTC. This gives the protein CASSLAARQGETQYF.

V gene TRBV5-4 combines with J gene TRBJ2-7; possibly TRBD1 for D (5 bases). This CDR3 has 14 residues. Germline V CDR1 and CDR2: SGHNT, YYREEE (reference sequence). The V gene lost 3 bases and the J gene lost 5 bases, with 15 bases spanning the gap. Here the CDR3 DNA reads TGTGCCAGCAGCTGGTCCCTTGGGGCCGACGAGCAGTACTTC. It specifies CASSWSLGADEQYF.

This chain links TRBV30 with TRBJ2-1; D is ambiguous. Germline-derived CDR1 and CDR2 are GTSNPN and SVGIG (reference sequence). Trimming took 2 bases from V and 6 from J, leaving 5 bases between them. This CDR3 is built from 11 residues. The CDR3 is CAWSLANEQFF. CDR3 nucleotide sequence: TGTGCCTGGAGTTTAGCCAATGAGCAGTTCTTC.

This clone was detected a few times. This chain uses TRBV19 with TRBJ2-5; TRBD2 aligns across 11 bases. The ends lost 9 bases at V and 5 bases at J; junction bases unmatched: 5. CDR1 and CDR2 from the germline V gene are LNHDA and SQIVND (reference sequence). The CDR3 spans 13 residues. CDR3 in DNA: TGTGCCAGCCGGACTAGCGGGCGGGAGACCCAGTACTTC. Its translation is CASRTSGRETQYF.

This chain uses TRBV4-1 with TRBJ2-7, with TRBD1 matching 11 bases. CDR3 size: 16 residues. Trimming cost V 1 base and J 7 bases; bases outside gene matches: 9. Germline CDR1 and CDR2: MGHRA and YSYEKL. The chain's CDR3 is CASSQVIGQGAREQYF. The CDR3 DNA reads TGCGCCAGCAGCCAAGTCATCGGACAGGGGGCGAGGGAGCAGTACTTC.

The rearrangement links TRBV7-9 to TRBJ2-2, with D uncertain. This CDR3 region has 16 residues. V lost 5 bases and J lost 1, with 14 bases in between. Germline CDR1 SEHNR, CDR2 FQNEAQ (reference sequence). The CDR3 region is CASSPTSPVNTGELFF. CDR3 in DNA: TGTGCCAGCAGCCCGACAAGCCCTGTGAACACCGGGGAGCTGTTTTTT.

J is TRBJ2-1 and V is TRBV4-1, with 8 positions matching TRBD1. After removal of 2 bases from V and 8 bases from J, the junction contained 17 bases not matched to a gene. The CDR3 is 18 residues long. Per the germline V gene, CDR1 is MGHRA and CDR2 is YSYEKL. CDR3 nucleotide sequence: TGCGCCAGCAGCCAACCCCTCACCCTGACAGGGGTGCTTCATGAGCAGTTCTTC. Protein sequence: CASSQPLTLTGVLHEQFF.

The rearrangement joins TRBV6-5 to TRBJ2-4; 11 nucleotides align to TRBD2. The V gene's germline CDR1 is MNHEY and CDR2 SVGAGI. The CDR3 totals 13 residues. The J segment lost 5 bases and the V segment lost 7 bases, leaving 1 base of the junction unmatched. The CDR3 here is CASMGLAENIQYF. The CDR3 nucleotides read TGTGCCAGCATGGGACTAGCGGAAAACATTCAGTACTTC.

In regard to this clone: Other DNA variants within this sample encode the same CDR3. V and J are TRBV6-5 and TRBJ2-7; D is perhaps TRBD2 (6 bases). This CDR3 has 14 amino acids. Per the germline V gene, CDR1 is MNHEY and CDR2 is SVGAGI. Trimming took 2 bases from V and 4 from J, leaving 12 bases between them. The CDR3 here is CASSYGTGVYEQYF. As DNA, the CDR3 is TGTGCCAGCAGTTACGGGACTGGAGTTTACGAGCAGTACTTC.

CDR3: CASSPRATGGAWNEQYF. CDR3 sequence (DNA): TGTGCCAGCTCACCACGAGCGACAGGGGGCGCTTGGAATGAGCAGTACTTC. The chain couples TRBV18 to TRBJ2-7; 10 nucleotides line up with TRBD1. This CDR3 comprises 17 residues. The junction had 13 bases not matched to a gene; V was cut back by 1 base and J by 7 bases. Germline CDR1 is KGHSH and CDR2 is LQKENI.

The rearrangement uses TRBV4-2 and TRBJ2-5; D gene uncertain. Per germline, CDR1 LGHNA and CDR2 YNFKEQ. CDR3 size: 14 residues. The germline V and J ends were trimmed by 0 bases and 0 bases, with 5 bases remaining between them. The chain's CDR3 is CASSQDRYQETQYF. In nucleotides, the CDR3 is TGTGCCAGCAGCCAAGATCGGTACCAAGAGACCCAGTACTTC.

This clone was detected a few times. V is TRBV6-5 and J is TRBJ2-1; the D is unclear. Germline lookup yields CDR1 MNHEY and CDR2 SVGAGI. This CDR3 spans 15 amino acids. With 7 bases removed from V and 2 bases from J, the gap between germline ends came to 15 bases. The CDR3 nucleotides are TGTGCCAGCACCCCTACCAGGCAGGCCTACAATGAGCAGTTCTTC. It translates to CASTPTRQAYNEQFF.

This chain joins TRBV2 and TRBJ1-4; possibly TRBD1 for D (6 bases). Trimming stripped 6 bases from V and 0 bases from J, with 20 bases between. CDR1 SNHLY and CDR2 FYNNEI come from the germline V gene. The length of the CDR3 is 18 residues. The CDR3 DNA is TGTGCCAGCAGAGTAATCAGACAGGAACCATCAACTAATGAAAAACTGTTTTTT. Translated, it gives CASRVIRQEPSTNEKLFF.

This clone was seen once. The chain couples TRBV5-8 to TRBJ2-7, with TRBD2 matching over 13 bases. J gave up 1 base and V 0 bases, and 7 bases lay outside the gene matches. The CDR3 spans 18 residues. Germline CDR1 is SGHTS and CDR2 is YDEGEE. This chain's CDR3 is CASSLELAGGPRSYEQYF. DNA of the CDR3: TGTGCCAGCAGCTTGGAACTAGCGGGGGGGCCGAGGTCCTACGAGCAGTACTTC.

V usage is TRBV19 and J usage is TRBJ1-1; D perhaps matches TRBD1 (5 bases). The CDR3 loop spans 14 amino acids. The V gene's germline CDR1 is LNHDA and CDR2 SQIVND (reference sequence). Trimming removed 5 bases at V and 2 bases at J, with 12 bases between. The CDR3 reads CASSFLGGNTEAFF. Here the CDR3 DNA reads TGTGCCAGTAGTTTCCTGGGGGGAAACACTGAAGCTTTCTTT. Full variable domain (rest looked up from reference TRBV19 and TRBJ1-1): DGGITQSPKYLFRKEGQNVTLSCEQNLNHDAMYWYRQDPGQGLRLIYYSQIVNDFQKGDIAEGYSVSREKKESFPLTVTSAQKNPTAFYLCASSFLGGNTEAFFGQGTRLTVV.

The chain is built from TRBV5-1 and TRBJ1-4, with 7 bases matching TRBD1. Germline V gene lookup returns CDR1 SGHRS and CDR2 YFSETQ. The CDR3 runs to 15 residues. With 2 bases clipped from V and 3 bases from J, the junction kept 4 bases outside the gene matches. The CDR3 sequence: CASSFRDSANEKLFF. The CDR3 nucleotides are TGCGCCAGCAGCTTCCGGGACAGCGCTAATGAAAAACTGTTTTTT.

The chain combines TRBV27 with TRBJ2-5; a weak D match, TRBD1 (6 bases). The CDR3 is made up of 17 amino acids. CDR1 and CDR2 (germline): MNHEY, SMNVEV (reference sequence). V gave up 4 bases and J gave up 6 bases, with 24 bases separating them. CDR3 nucleotide sequence: TGTGCCAGCAGTTCACCCGGGGCAGGGGTTAGGAGAAAGACCCAGTACTTC. It encodes CASSSPGAGVRRKTQYF.

The chain combines TRBV5-1 with TRBJ2-1; TRBD2 aligns across 8 bases. CDR3 length: 14 amino acids. The V gene's germline CDR1 is SGHRS and CDR2 YFSETQ. Trimming removed 4 bases from V and 7 bases from J; junction bases left unmatched: 7. CDR3 nucleotide sequence: TGCGCCAGCAGCGCGGGGGGCCGTTCGAATGAGCAGTTCTTC. Protein sequence: CASSAGGRSNEQFF.

CDR3 sequence: CALQDVYGYTF. CDR3 coding DNA: TGTGCCTTACAGGACGTCTATGGCTACACCTTC. This rearrangement joins TRBV30 to TRBJ1-2; possible D gene TRBD1, 5 bases. Germline V lookup: CDR1 GTSNPN, CDR2 SVGIG (reference sequence). V was shortened by 7 bases and J by 4 bases, with 10 bases between the two germline ends. The CDR3 is 11 amino acids.

This clone appeared a few times. V and J are TRBV28 and TRBJ1-6; 10 positions agree with TRBD1. There are 15 residues in the CDR3. Germline trimming cut 7 bases from V and 9 bases from J; bases unmatched to any gene: 9. Per germline, CDR1 MDHEN and CDR2 SYDVKM. Here the CDR3 DNA reads TGTGCCAGCACCCTCGGGACAGGGGATAGTTCACCCCTCCACTTT. This encodes CASTLGTGDSSPLHF.